This TCR beta chain was identified during a study of shared T cell receptors in the human thymus. Only in-frame clones appear in the TCRdb table, and some are missing; sequencing was by immunoSEQ multiplex PCR. The sample has hundreds of thousands of clones; around 87% are singletons. Germline V gives CDR1 SGHTA, CDR2 FQGNSA. The CDR3 extends over 19 amino acids. V dropped 5 bases and J dropped 3; count of bases not matched to a gene: 19. This same sample was also taken into another study, of human thymus T cells. That source notes: Both thymic and peripheral blood repertoires showed apparently biased V and J usage. Related studies noted strongly shared thymic repertoires across unrelated people.

The source is a boy younger than two with a congenital heart defect. The specimen was thymocytes. The J gene is TRBJ2-3, the V gene TRBV7-2; TRBD2 matches 8 bases. DNA of the CDR3: TGTGCCAGCAGCCCCTGGCCCAGCGGGAGTCCGTTCAGTACAGATACGCAGTATTTT. This encodes CASSPWPSGSPFSTDTQYF. The entire variable domain, with the rest obtained from reference TRBV7-2 and TRBJ2-3, is as follows: GAGVSQSPSNKVTEKGKDVELRCDPISGHTALYWYRQSLGQGLEFLIYFQGNSAPDKSGLPSDRFSAERTGGSVSTLTIQRTQQEDSAVYLCASSPWPSGSPFSTDTQYFGPGTRLTVL.